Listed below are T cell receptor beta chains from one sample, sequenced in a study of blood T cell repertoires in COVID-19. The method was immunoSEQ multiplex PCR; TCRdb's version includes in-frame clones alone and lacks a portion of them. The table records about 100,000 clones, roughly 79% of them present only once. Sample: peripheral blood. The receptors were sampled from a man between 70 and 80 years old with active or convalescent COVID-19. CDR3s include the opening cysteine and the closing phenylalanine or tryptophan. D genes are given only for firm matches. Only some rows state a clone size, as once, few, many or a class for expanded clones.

CDR3nt: TGTGCCAGCAGACCCGGGACACTGAACACCGGGGAGCTGTTTTTT
CDR3aa: CASRPGTLNTGELFF
d_gene: NA
v_gene: TRBV6-5
abundance: few
j_gene: TRBJ2-2

CDR3nt: TGTGCCAGCAGTGATGGACAGCCTCTAGCCAAAAACATTCAGTACTTC
CDR3aa: CASSDGQPLAKNIQYF
d_gene: NA
v_gene: TRBV25-1
abundance: NA
j_gene: TRBJ2-4

CDR3nt: TGTGCCAGCCGGACAGGGGTGTTGCAGTACTTC
CDR3aa: CASRTGVLQYF
d_gene: TRBD1
v_gene: TRBV6-5
abundance: NA
j_gene: TRBJ2-7

CDR3nt: TGTGCCAGCAGCGTTCAGGGGGCGAACACCGGGGAGCTGTTTTTT
CDR3aa: CASSVQGANTGELFF
d_gene: TRBD1
v_gene: TRBV7-6
abundance: NA
j_gene: TRBJ2-2

CDR3nt: TGTGCCAGCAGCCAAGAACGAACCGGGACAGGCTCCAACAATGAGCAGTTCTTC
CDR3aa: CASSQERTGTGSNNEQFF
d_gene: TRBD1
v_gene: TRBV4-2
abundance: NA
j_gene: TRBJ2-1

CDR3nt: TGTGCCAGCAGTGCTGGGACAGGCCGACACACTGAAGCTTTCTTT
CDR3aa: CASSAGTGRHTEAFF
d_gene: TRBD1
v_gene: TRBV2
abundance: NA
j_gene: TRBJ1-1

CDR3nt: TGCGCCAGCAGCTTAGGGACAGCTATGACAGATACGCAGTATTTT
CDR3aa: CASSLGTAMTDTQYF
d_gene: TRBD1
v_gene: TRBV5-1
abundance: NA
j_gene: TRBJ2-3

CDR3nt: TGTGCCAGCAGCTCGACATTGAGCTCTGGAAACACCATATATTTT
CDR3aa: CASSSTLSSGNTIYF
d_gene: NA
v_gene: TRBV7-2
abundance: NA
j_gene: TRBJ1-3

CDR3nt: TGTGCCAGCAGCCTCGGACAGGGGGCATCGGGGGCCAACGTTCTGACTTTC
CDR3aa: CASSLGQGASGANVLTF
d_gene: TRBD1
v_gene: TRBV3-1/TRBV3-2
abundance: NA
j_gene: TRBJ2-6

CDR3nt: TGTGCCATCAGTGAGTCGGCAGGGTCCATTGGCGAGCAGTACTTC
CDR3aa: CAISESAGSIGEQYF
d_gene: NA
v_gene: TRBV10-3
abundance: NA
j_gene: TRBJ2-7

CDR3nt: TGTGCCATCAGTGATTGGGACTCGACCTACAATGAGCAGTTCTTC
CDR3aa: CAISDWDSTYNEQFF
d_gene: NA
v_gene: TRBV10-3
abundance: NA
j_gene: TRBJ2-1

CDR3nt: TGCGCCAGCAGCCAAGAATGGGGACAGGGTGATGGCTACACCTTC
CDR3aa: CASSQEWGQGDGYTF
d_gene: TRBD1
v_gene: TRBV4-3
abundance: few
j_gene: TRBJ1-2

CDR3nt: TGTGCCAGCAGCCTAAGGGGTGGAGATTCACCCCTCCACTTT
CDR3aa: CASSLRGGDSPLHF
d_gene: NA
v_gene: TRBV6-5
abundance: NA
j_gene: TRBJ1-6

CDR3nt: TGTGCCAGCTCACAGGGACAGGGGACCGGGGAGCTGTTTTTT
CDR3aa: CASSQGQGTGELFF
d_gene: TRBD1
v_gene: TRBV18
abundance: few
j_gene: TRBJ2-2

CDR3nt: TGTGCCAGCAGTAACCTTACTAGCGGGGGGATTAATTACAATGAGCAGTTCTTC
CDR3aa: CASSNLTSGGINYNEQFF
d_gene: TRBD2
v_gene: TRBV6-2/TRBV6-3
abundance: NA
j_gene: TRBJ2-1

CDR3nt: TGTGCCAGCAGCCAGGGAAACTCTGGAAACACCATATATTTT
CDR3aa: CASSQGNSGNTIYF
d_gene: NA
v_gene: TRBV9
abundance: NA
j_gene: TRBJ1-3

CDR3nt: TGCGCCAGCAGCCAACTCGACAGGAACACCGGGGAGCTGTTTTTT
CDR3aa: CASSQLDRNTGELFF
d_gene: NA
v_gene: TRBV5-1
abundance: NA
j_gene: TRBJ2-2

CDR3nt: TGTGCCAGTAGTATCCCCAGGCAAACTTACACCGGGGAGCTGTTTTTT
CDR3aa: CASSIPRQTYTGELFF
d_gene: NA
v_gene: TRBV19
abundance: NA
j_gene: TRBJ2-2

CDR3nt: TGTGCCAGCAGCGGAGCGGGAGTGAGCACAGATACGCAGTATTTT
CDR3aa: CASSGAGVSTDTQYF
d_gene: TRBD2
v_gene: TRBV5-4
abundance: few
j_gene: TRBJ2-3

CDR3nt: TGTGCCAGCAGCCAAGATCTCACGGACAGGGGGCCGAGCGGGGAGCTGTTTTTT
CDR3aa: CASSQDLTDRGPSGELFF
d_gene: TRBD1
v_gene: TRBV4-2
abundance: NA
j_gene: TRBJ2-2

CDR3nt: TGTGCCAGCAGCTCGTCTTGGGGGGGGCCGTACAATGAGCAGTTCTTC
CDR3aa: CASSSSWGGPYNEQFF
d_gene: NA
v_gene: TRBV11-2
abundance: NA
j_gene: TRBJ2-1

CDR3nt: TGTGCCACCAGTGATTTGGCGGGACAGGGTAACACCGGGGAGCTGTTTTTT
CDR3aa: CATSDLAGQGNTGELFF
d_gene: TRBD1
v_gene: TRBV24-1
abundance: NA
j_gene: TRBJ2-2

CDR3nt: TGTGCCAGCAGCTTATCCCCGGGAGGGACCGGGGCCAACGTCCTGACTTTC
CDR3aa: CASSLSPGGTGANVLTF
d_gene: TRBD2
v_gene: TRBV7-6
abundance: once
j_gene: TRBJ2-6

CDR3nt: TGTGCCAGCAGTTTGATAAAGGAGGAGTATGGCTACACCTTC
CDR3aa: CASSLIKEEYGYTF
d_gene: NA
v_gene: TRBV28
abundance: NA
j_gene: TRBJ1-2

CDR3nt: TGTGCCAGCAGCTTTAGCCCAGGGTCCGACGAGCAGTACTTC
CDR3aa: CASSFSPGSDEQYF
d_gene: NA
v_gene: TRBV11-2
abundance: NA
j_gene: TRBJ2-7

CDR3nt: TGCGCCAGCAGCCAAGATTCACAGGGGTACGGCTACACCTTC
CDR3aa: CASSQDSQGYGYTF
d_gene: TRBD1
v_gene: TRBV4-3
abundance: NA
j_gene: TRBJ1-2

CDR3nt: TGTGCCATCAGTGAGATCCCGGGACAGCTTAACTATGGCTACACCTTC
CDR3aa: CAISEIPGQLNYGYTF
d_gene: TRBD1
v_gene: TRBV10-3
abundance: many
j_gene: TRBJ1-2

CDR3nt: TGTGCCAGTAGTGGGGGGACGCGCAATCAGCCCCAGCATTTT
CDR3aa: CASSGGTRNQPQHF
d_gene: NA
v_gene: TRBV19
abundance: NA
j_gene: TRBJ1-5

CDR3nt: TGTGCCAGCAGCTTAATGGCGGGACAGGGGGCGAGAGGAAACACCATATATTTT
CDR3aa: CASSLMAGQGARGNTIYF
d_gene: TRBD1
v_gene: TRBV7-9
abundance: NA
j_gene: TRBJ1-3

CDR3nt: TGTGCCAGCAGCTTAGGTGCAGCGGGAGCCGGGGATACGCAGTATTTT
CDR3aa: CASSLGAAGAGDTQYF
d_gene: TRBD2
v_gene: TRBV7-2
abundance: NA
j_gene: TRBJ2-3

CDR3nt: TGTGCCAGCAGTTCGACAGGAACCTATGGCTACACCTTC
CDR3aa: CASSSTGTYGYTF
d_gene: NA
v_gene: TRBV27
abundance: NA
j_gene: TRBJ1-2

CDR3nt: TGTGCCAGCAGCCTGGACAGTCAGAACACTGAAGCTTTCTTT
CDR3aa: CASSLDSQNTEAFF
d_gene: NA
v_gene: TRBV11-3
abundance: NA
j_gene: TRBJ1-1

CDR3nt: TGTGCCAGTAGTATAGGGCCTATACAGGGTGCCGTCAGCAATCAGCCCCAGCATTTT
CDR3aa: CASSIGPIQGAVSNQPQHF
d_gene: NA
v_gene: TRBV19
abundance: NA
j_gene: TRBJ1-5

CDR3nt: TGTGCCAGCAGTGACCCTCAAGGAGGGGGCTACACCTTC
CDR3aa: CASSDPQGGGYTF
d_gene: NA
v_gene: TRBV6-2/TRBV6-3
abundance: NA
j_gene: TRBJ1-2

CDR3nt: TGTGCCAGCAGACCACAGGGGACCGAGACCCAGTACTTC
CDR3aa: CASRPQGTETQYF
d_gene: TRBD1
v_gene: TRBV28
abundance: few
j_gene: TRBJ2-5

CDR3nt: TGTGCCAGCAGCTTACAGGGGACCCCCACAGATACGCAGTATTTT
CDR3aa: CASSLQGTPTDTQYF
d_gene: NA
v_gene: TRBV11-3
abundance: NA
j_gene: TRBJ2-3

CDR3nt: TGCGCCAGCAGCCAAGAGACGAGGAACTACGAGCAGTACTTC
CDR3aa: CASSQETRNYEQYF
d_gene: NA
v_gene: TRBV4-1
abundance: few
j_gene: TRBJ2-7

CDR3nt: TGTGCCAGCAGTTACTCGACTCAGGGGGCCTACGAGCAGTACTTC
CDR3aa: CASSYSTQGAYEQYF
d_gene: TRBD1
v_gene: TRBV6-5
abundance: NA
j_gene: TRBJ2-7

CDR3nt: TGTGCCACCAGGGAGGGGGGACAGGGTGCCGGGGAGCTGTTTTTT
CDR3aa: CATREGGQGAGELFF
d_gene: TRBD1
v_gene: TRBV24-1
abundance: few
j_gene: TRBJ2-2

CDR3nt: TGTGCCAGCAGTTTCTCGCTAGCGGGGCCCGAGCAGTACTTC
CDR3aa: CASSFSLAGPEQYF
d_gene: TRBD2
v_gene: TRBV27
abundance: NA
j_gene: TRBJ2-7

CDR3nt: TGTGCCAGCAGCCAAGATAGGGGGGGGCGCGAGAATTCACCCCTCCACTTT
CDR3aa: CASSQDRGGRENSPLHF
d_gene: NA
v_gene: TRBV4-2
abundance: NA
j_gene: TRBJ1-6

CDR3nt: TGTGCCAGCAGTTTATCAGACCTACAGGGCTATAGCAATCAGCCCCAGCATTTT
CDR3aa: CASSLSDLQGYSNQPQHF
d_gene: NA
v_gene: TRBV28
abundance: NA
j_gene: TRBJ1-5

CDR3nt: TGTGCCAGCAGCTTAGGGTGGGTCGTTGCAGGGCATGGCTACACCTTC
CDR3aa: CASSLGWVVAGHGYTF
d_gene: NA
v_gene: TRBV7-2
abundance: NA
j_gene: TRBJ1-2

CDR3nt: TGCAGCGTAATCAAACAGGAGGGGATGGGTGAGCAGTACTTC
CDR3aa: CSVIKQEGMGEQYF
d_gene: NA
v_gene: TRBV29-1
abundance: NA
j_gene: TRBJ2-7

CDR3nt: TGTGCCAGTAGTATAGAGCTAGCGGCAGATACGCAGTATTTT
CDR3aa: CASSIELAADTQYF
d_gene: TRBD2
v_gene: TRBV19
abundance: NA
j_gene: TRBJ2-3

CDR3nt: TGTGCCAGCAGCTTATCTAGCCTCGGGACCCAGTACTTC
CDR3aa: CASSLSSLGTQYF
d_gene: NA
v_gene: TRBV7-3
abundance: NA
j_gene: TRBJ2-5

CDR3nt: TGTGCCAGCAGCACCGGTGGGAACACTGAAGCTTTCTTT
CDR3aa: CASSTGGNTEAFF
d_gene: NA
v_gene: TRBV7-8
abundance: NA
j_gene: TRBJ1-1

CDR3nt: TGTGCCAGCAGCCCGCCCCACGGCAGGGTTAATTCACCCCTCCACTTT
CDR3aa: CASSPPHGRVNSPLHF
d_gene: NA
v_gene: TRBV5-5
abundance: NA
j_gene: TRBJ1-6

CDR3nt: TGTGCCAGCAGCGTTGGACAGGGCCCTACAGATACGCAGTATTTT
CDR3aa: CASSVGQGPTDTQYF
d_gene: TRBD1
v_gene: TRBV9
abundance: NA
j_gene: TRBJ2-3

CDR3nt: TGTGCCACCAGCAGAGGGGGACAGGGGTCCTACAATGAGCAGTTCTTC
CDR3aa: CATSRGGQGSYNEQFF
d_gene: TRBD1
v_gene: TRBV15
abundance: NA
j_gene: TRBJ2-1

CDR3nt: TGCGCCAGCAGGAGACAGGAGAACACTGAAGCTTTCTTT
CDR3aa: CASRRQENTEAFF
d_gene: NA
v_gene: TRBV4-3
abundance: NA
j_gene: TRBJ1-1

CDR3nt: TGTGCCAGCTCAACAGGGGGCCGAAACATTCAGTACTTC
CDR3aa: CASSTGGRNIQYF
d_gene: TRBD1
v_gene: TRBV18
abundance: NA
j_gene: TRBJ2-4